Shown below are 21 T cell receptor beta chains from a single sample sequenced in a study of T cell repertoires in cytomegalovirus infection (dated by TCRdb to the late 2010s). Sequenced using an Illumina HiSeq 1500. TCRdb cleaned the public reads at Q25 with fastp, built clones with MiXCR and kept in-frame beta chains. Rows with one shared CDR3 protein collapse into an entry with the most common genes and DNA. The sample table lists some 230,000 distinct CDR3 sequences, approximately 22% of them with a count of one. Roughly 20% of the sample rests with the top ten. Sequencing used CD8+ T cells from PBMCs. These receptors originate from a human donor in good health (CMV status not recorded). Some clones in this sample may be carry-over from other donors' samples.

The sample holds a few counts of this clonotype. The genes are TRBV6-5 and TRBJ1-6; D is possibly TRBD1 (6 bases). From germline, CDR1 is MNHEY and CDR2 SVGAGI. Between the trimmed V and J ends, which lost 5 bases and 9 bases, there was a span of 11 bases. This CDR3 has 13 amino acids. CDR3 amino acids: CASSGQQGSPLHF. The CDR3 coding sequence is TGTGCCAGCAGTGGTCAACAGGGTTCACCCCTCCACTTT.

This clonotype has a handful of counts. V is TRBV28 and J is TRBJ1-5, with a tentative D call TRBD1 (6 bases). V gave up 7 bases and J gave up 0 bases, with 16 bases separating them. CDR1 and CDR2 (germline): MDHEN, SYDVKM. This CDR3 comprises 16 residues. The CDR3 here is CASTRGGSDSNQPQHF. In nucleotides, the CDR3 is TGTGCCAGCACGAGAGGGGGGTCCGATAGCAATCAGCCCCAGCATTTT.

This clonotype occurred many times. This sequence joins TRBV7-2 and TRBJ2-3, with D possibly TRBD1 on 6 matching bases. This CDR3 region has 15 residues. Per germline, CDR1 SGHTA and CDR2 FQGNSA. The V and J ends lost 5 bases and 5 bases respectively, with 17 bases between them. The CDR3, as DNA: TGTGCCAGCAGCGGGAGATGGGGGCTTGAAGATACGCAGTATTTT. Protein: CASSGRWGLEDTQYF.

The gene calls are TRBV27 and TRBJ2-2, with 8 bases identical to TRBD2. The CDR3 is 15 residues long. V lost 3 bases to trimming and J lost 4 bases; unmatched junction nucleotides: 4. Germline CDR1 and CDR2: MNHEY and SMNVEV (reference sequence). CDR3 residues: CASSFAGGATGELFF. The CDR3 bases are TGTGCCAGCAGTTTCGCCGGGGGGGCCACCGGGGAGCTGTTTTTT.

The sample holds one count of this clonotype. The V call is TRBV2, the J call TRBJ2-3; D gene unclear. The CDR3 length is 15 residues. Germline V CDR1 and CDR2: SNHLY, FYNNEI. V was clipped by 3 bases and J by 0 bases, with 10 bases between them. CDR3 DNA: TGTGCCAGCAGTGAGTTCCAGACTAGCACAGATACGCAGTATTTT. Translating it yields CASSEFQTSTDTQYF.

This CDR3 is CASSVWGVETQYF. The CDR3 coding sequence is TGTGCCAGCAGTGTGTGGGGAGTTGAGACCCAGTACTTC. The V and J genes are TRBV2 and TRBJ2-5; D is perhaps TRBD2 (5 bases). The CDR3 is 13 residues long. Trimming shortened V by 4 bases and J by 5 bases, and 11 bases separated the two germline ends. CDR1 and CDR2 from the germline V gene are SNHLY and FYNNEI.

Only one count was recorded for this clonotype. J is TRBJ2-2 and V is TRBV28; D possibly corresponds to TRBD2 (6 bases). The germline V gene has CDR1 MDHEN and CDR2 SYDVKM. V was trimmed by 7 bases and J by 3 bases, leaving 15 bases between them. There are 15 residues in the CDR3. The DNA of the CDR3 is TGTGCCAGCACCTTCGGGACTGTGGACACCGGGGAGCTGTTTTTT. Translation: CASTFGTVDTGELFF.

This clonotype was counted ten times or more. The chain couples TRBV11-2 to TRBJ1-2, with 8 positions matching TRBD1. Germline V gives CDR1 SGHAT, CDR2 FQNNGV. The CDR3 totals 14 residues. V gave up 3 bases and J gave up 4 bases; unmatched junction bases: 4. The CDR3 region is CASSFGTGGYGYTF. DNA of the CDR3: TGTGCCAGCAGCTTCGGGACAGGAGGCTATGGCTACACCTTC.

This clonotype was recorded many times. The CDR3 is CASSPRDRLLYGYTF. CDR3 sequence (DNA): TGTGCCAGCAGCCCCCGGGACCGGCTCCTTTATGGCTACACCTTC. This chain uses TRBV7-2 with TRBJ1-2; the D gene is possibly TRBD1 (5 bases). Looked up from germline, CDR1 is SGHTA and CDR2 is FQGNSA. V dropped 5 bases and J dropped 5 bases, with 18 bases sitting between them. The CDR3 length is 15 residues.

The chain links TRBV7-6 to TRBJ1-1; maybe TRBD1 (5 bases). V dropped 5 bases and J dropped 4 bases, with 14 bases sitting between them. CDR3 length: 14 amino acids. Germline assignment: CDR1 SGHVS and CDR2 FNYEAQ. The CDR3 is CASSPEPGSTEAFF. The DNA of the CDR3 is TGTGCCAGCAGCCCTGAGCCAGGGAGCACTGAAGCTTTCTTT.

This clonotype was recorded many times. The chain links TRBV7-2 to TRBJ2-5; D is perhaps TRBD1 (6 bases). Per the germline V gene, CDR1 is SGHTA and CDR2 is FQGNSA. This CDR3 comprises 14 residues. Trimming took off 4 bases at V and 4 bases at J, with 13 bases between the two ends. Written as DNA, the CDR3 is TGTGCCAGCAGCTCTAGAACAGGGTCAGAGACCCAGTACTTC. It specifies CASSSRTGSETQYF.

This chain uses TRBV29-1 with TRBJ1-2, with no clear D. The CDR3 is 13 amino acids. Germline loops: CDR1 SQVTM, CDR2 ANQGSEA. Trimming shortened V by 3 bases and J by 4 bases, and 12 bases separated the two germline ends. The CDR3 bases are TGCAGCGTTGACGGGTGGGGAGGCTATGGCTACACCTTC. This translates into CSVDGWGGYGYTF.

The sample holds a few counts of this clonotype. The gene calls are TRBV28 and TRBJ1-1; D not certain. V was clipped by 3 bases and J by 1 base, with 6 bases between them. The CDR3 totals 13 residues. Looked up from germline, CDR1 is MDHEN and CDR2 is SYDVKM. The CDR3 region is CASSFNPNTEAFF. The CDR3 region has the DNA TGTGCCAGCAGTTTCAACCCGAACACTGAAGCTTTCTTT.

The chain employs TRBV5-6 and TRBJ2-7; 8 bases map to TRBD1. Germline V gene sequence: CDR1 SGHDT, CDR2 YYEEEE. The CDR3 totals 14 residues. The ends lost 0 bases at V and 6 bases at J; junction bases unmatched: 5. CDR3 sequence (DNA): TGTGCCAGCAGCTTGGCCGGACAGGGACGCGAGCAGTACTTC. Amino acids: CASSLAGQGREQYF. Supplemented by reference TRBV5-6 and TRBJ2-7, the full variable domain reads DAGVTQSPTHLIKTRGQQVTLRCSPKSGHDTVSWYQQALGQGPQFIFQYYEEEERQRGNFPDRFSGHQFPNYSSELNVNALLLGDSALYLCASSLAGQGREQYFGPGTRLTVT.

Many counts were recorded for this clonotype. The CDR3 reads CSVLRPDSEQFF. The CDR3 nucleotides read TGCAGCGTACTCAGGCCAGACAGTGAGCAGTTCTTC. The V call is TRBV29-1, the J call TRBJ2-1; perhaps TRBD1 as D (5 bases). The CDR3 runs 12 residues. V lost 6 bases, J lost 9 bases, and 15 bases lay in between. Germline V CDR1 and CDR2: SQVTM, ANQGSEA.

The chain uses TRBV24-1 and TRBJ2-3; no clear D gene. Germline assignment: CDR1 KGHDR and CDR2 SFDVKD. The CDR3 is 12 residues long. V lost 4 bases to trimming and J lost 3 bases, with 4 bases between them. CDR3 nucleotides: TGTGCCACCAGTGACTTTACAGATACGCAGTATTTT. It yields the protein CATSDFTDTQYF.

The sample holds one count of this clonotype. This is likely a read error, given that the CDR3 carries no conserved phenylalanine or tryptophan at its end. The chain recombines TRBV7-8 with TRBJ2-1, with 11 bases aligning to TRBD2. Trimming at V came to 6 bases and at J to 3 bases, leaving 4 bases not matched to a gene. The CDR3 totals 15 residues. From germline, CDR1 is SGHVS and CDR2 FQNEAQ. The CDR3 protein is CASRNSGGDYNEQFL. CDR3 in DNA: TGTGCCAGCAGAAATAGCGGGGGGGACTACAATGAGCAGTTCCTC.

This clonotype was observed many times. The chain has TRBV7-9 and TRBJ1-1; possibly TRBD1 for D (6 bases). The CDR3 consists of 16 residues. Between the trimmed V and J ends, which lost 5 bases and 6 bases, there was a span of 22 bases. CDR1 and CDR2 from the germline V gene are SEHNR and FQNEAQ (reference sequence). The CDR3 here is CASSPGVGGDPPEAFF. The CDR3 nucleotides are TGTGCCAGCAGCCCAGGGGTGGGTGGTGACCCTCCTGAAGCTTTCTTT.

This clonotype has a count of ten or more. CDR3 in DNA: TGTGCCAGCAGTTTAAGTCGCGCCGGGGTGGCAGGCTACACCTTC. It yields the protein CASSLSRAGVAGYTF. The rearrangement joins TRBV27 to TRBJ1-2; D not certain. CDR3 size: 15 residues. CDR1 is MNHEY and CDR2 is SMNVEV in the germline V gene (reference sequence). V gave up 2 bases and J gave up 8 bases, with 18 bases separating them.

Written as DNA, the CDR3 is TGTGCCAGCAGCTCCCTGGAGGAGGACCCGATGGCTTTCTTT. The encoded protein is CASSSLEEDPMAFF. V gene TRBV7-9 combines with J gene TRBJ1-1, with D unresolved. Germline CDR1 SEHNR, CDR2 FQNEAQ (reference sequence). The CDR3 sequence is 14 residues long. The V end was cut by 4 bases, the J end by 11 bases, with 20 bases between.

The chain links TRBV7-3 to TRBJ2-3, with 11 bases that match TRBD2. The CDR3 runs to 13 residues. Trimming removed 5 bases from V and 13 bases from J; junction bases left unmatched: 8. The germline V gene encodes CDR1 SGHTA and CDR2 FQGTGA. The CDR3 nucleotides are TGTGCCAGCAGCCCCGAGACTAGCGGGGTGGAGTATTTT. Residues: CASSPETSGVEYF.